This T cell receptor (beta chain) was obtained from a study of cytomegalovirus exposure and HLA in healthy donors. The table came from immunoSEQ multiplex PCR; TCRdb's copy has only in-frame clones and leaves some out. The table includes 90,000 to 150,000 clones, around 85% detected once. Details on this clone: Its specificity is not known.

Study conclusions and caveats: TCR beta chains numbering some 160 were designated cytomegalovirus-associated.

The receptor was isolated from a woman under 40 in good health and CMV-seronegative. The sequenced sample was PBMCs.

CDR3 sequence: CASSPWTSGGAVEFF. As DNA, the CDR3 is TGTGCCAGCAGTCCCTGGACTAGCGGGGGGGCGGTGGAGTTCTTC. The chain joins TRBV27 to TRBJ2-1, with 15 bases lining up with TRBD2. Germline V lookup: CDR1 MNHEY, CDR2 SMNVEV (reference sequence). J lost 14 bases, V lost 5 bases, and 10 bases had no gene match. The CDR3 extends over 15 amino acids.